This TCR beta chain was recovered during a study of T cell responses to AZD1222 COVID-19 vaccine. The CDR3 covers 13 residues. With 2 bases removed from V and 4 bases from J, the gap between germline ends came to 8 bases. Germline V gives CDR1 LNHNV, CDR2 YYDKDF (reference sequence). Repertoires were generated with immunoSEQ multiplex PCR, while TCRdb's copy carries only in-frame clones and drops some. The table lists some 39,000 clones, roughly 91% of them singletons. This clone has just one count. This receptor was obtained from an adult who received the AZD1222 COVID-19 vaccine. The source material was peripheral blood, sampled 28 days after the second AZD1222 dose. This chain connects TRBV15 to TRBJ1-1; possible D gene TRBD1, 6 bases. The CDR3 DNA is TGTGCCACCAGCAGACAGGGGCCCACTGAAGCTTTCTTT. Encoded protein: CATSRQGPTEAFF.